This TCR beta chain was sequenced in a study of T cell changes during pregnancy in multiple sclerosis. Deletions cut 6 bases from V and 3 bases from J, with 13 bases between. The germline V gene encodes CDR1 SGDLS and CDR2 YYNGEE. There are 14 residues in the CDR3. Sequencing used immunoSEQ multiplex PCR; TCRdb keeps in-frame clones, though not all of them. The table includes some 49,000 clones, around 93% detected once. This clone showed up just once. The rearrangement links TRBV9 to TRBJ2-1, with D tentatively TRBD2 (6 bases). The sequence derives from a female donor with multiple sclerosis, enrolled in a pregnancy study. The sample here was CD8+ T cells from peripheral blood mononuclear cells, taken in the first trimester of pregnancy. DNA of the CDR3: TGTGCCAGCAACTCCGGGACTCTCTACAATGAGCAGTTCTTC. Translated, it gives CASNSGTLYNEQFF.